The next 16 T cell receptor beta chains were all read from a single sample in a study of metastatic and nonmetastatic thyroid tumors. TCRdb re-processed the PCR reads through MiXCR. The table lists some 15,000 clones, around 13% of them singletons. No patient had received any treatment before thyroid surgery. The sequenced sample was tumor tissue. Receptors originate from a female donor with papillary thyroid cancer or a benign thyroid nodule (not recorded which). Some clones in this sample may be carry-over from other donors' samples.

This chain links TRBV5-1 with TRBJ2-7; 9 bases are shared with TRBD1. CDR3 length: 13 amino acids. Looked up from germline, CDR1 is SGHRS and CDR2 is YFSETQ. The V gene end was trimmed by 4 bases and the J gene end by 2 bases; junction bases not matched to a gene: 1. CDR3 bases: TGCGCCAGCAGCAGACAGGGGGCCTACGAGCAGTACTTC. This gives the protein CASSRQGAYEQYF.

This clone is medium-sized in the sample. V usage is TRBV4-3 and J usage is TRBJ1-5; D not resolved. Trimming stripped 0 bases from V and 8 bases from J, with 8 bases between. The CDR3 is 13 residues long. CDR1 and CDR2 from the germline V gene are LGHNA and YSLEER. For the CDR3, the DNA is TGCGCCAGCAGCCAAGATTTCTTTGAGCCCCAGCATTTT. Translated: CASSQDFFEPQHF.

This clone appeared a few times. The chain is built from TRBV28 and TRBJ2-5; 7 nucleotides match TRBD1. The germline V gene encodes CDR1 MDHEN and CDR2 SYDVKM. The junction had 2 bases not matched to a gene; V was cut back by 3 bases and J by 1 base. This CDR3 spans 14 amino acids. CDR3 nucleotide sequence: TGTGCCAGCAGTTTTGGGGACAGCCAAGAGACCCAGTACTTC. Translated: CASSFGDSQETQYF.

This clone came up many times. The chain combines TRBV28 with TRBJ2-3, with D tentatively TRBD1 or TRBD2 (5 bases each). This CDR3 is built from 15 residues. Trimming removed 3 bases from V and 5 bases from J, with 15 bases in between. Germline values: CDR1 MDHEN, CDR2 SYDVKM. CDR3 nucleotide sequence: TGTGCCAGCAGTTTGGGGACCCATGAGATAGATACGCAGTATTTT. This encodes CASSLGTHEIDTQYF. Full variable domain (outside the CDR3, taken from reference TRBV28 and TRBJ2-3): DVKVTQSSRYLVKRTGEKVFLECVQDMDHENMFWYRQDPGLGLRLIYFSYDVKMKEKGDIPEGYSVSREKKERFSLILESASTNQTSMYLCASSLGTHEIDTQYFGPGTRLTVL.

In its sample, this clone was seen many times. The chain recombines TRBV20-1 with TRBJ2-5; 11 nucleotides agree with TRBD2. With V trimmed by 1 base and J by 7 bases, 8 bases remained unmatched. CDR1 and CDR2 (germline): DFQATT, SNEGSKA (reference sequence). There are 15 residues in the CDR3. The CDR3 nucleotides are TGCAGTGCTAGAGTCCTACTAGCGGGAGAAGGGACCCAGTACTTC. This encodes CSARVLLAGEGTQYF.

Ten or more counts support this clone. This chain joins TRBV14 and TRBJ2-7, with D perhaps TRBD1 (6 bases). The CDR3 runs 15 residues. The germline CDR1 and CDR2 sequences are SGHDN and FVKESK. The V end was cut by 1 base, the J end by 1 base, with 11 bases between. The CDR3 nucleotides are TGTGCCAGCAGCCAAGGGCAGGGGCTTTCCTACGAGCAGTACTTC. Translating it yields CASSQGQGLSYEQYF.

The sample holds many counts of this clone. J is TRBJ2-4 and V is TRBV2; tentatively, D is TRBD1 (5 bases). This CDR3 has 16 amino acids. CDR1 SNHLY and CDR2 FYNNEI come from the germline V gene. The V end lost 7 bases, the J end lost 0 bases, and 16 bases lay between the germline ends. This CDR3 is CASTAIGHIAKNIQYF. CDR3 DNA sequence: TGTGCCAGCACCGCAATTGGACACATAGCCAAAAACATTCAGTACTTC. Looking up the rest from reference TRBV2 and TRBJ2-4 gives the full variable domain: EPEVTQTPSHQVTQMGQEVILRCVPISNHLYFYWYRQILGQKVEFLVSFYNNEISEKSEIFDDQFSVERPDGSNFTLKIRSTKLEDSAMYFCASTAIGHIAKNIQYFGAGTRLSVL.

This clone has ten or more counts. The gene calls are TRBV12-3 or TRBV12-4 and TRBJ2-5; D gene ambiguous. The CDR3 totals 13 residues. Deletions cut 5 bases from V and 2 bases from J, with 9 bases between. The CDR3 bases are TGTGCCAGCAGTCTGACACGGCAAGAGACCCAGTACTTC. Translation gives CASSLTRQETQYF.

Many counts were recorded for this clone. The V call is TRBV10-1, the J call TRBJ2-1; D is uncertain. Germline V CDR1 and CDR2: WNHNN, SYGVQD (reference sequence). Trimming shortened V by 2 bases and J by 3 bases, and 2 bases separated the two germline ends. The CDR3 is 12 amino acids. The CDR3 spells CASSENYNEQFF. In DNA, the CDR3 is TGCGCCAGCAGTGAGAACTACAATGAGCAGTTCTTC.

This chain links TRBV20-1 with TRBJ1-5; D perhaps matches TRBD1 (5 bases). Germline V lookup: CDR1 DFQATT, CDR2 SNEGSKA (reference sequence). The CDR3 has 14 amino acids. The V gene lost 5 bases and the J gene lost 2 bases, with 13 bases spanning the gap. DNA for the CDR3: TGCAGTGCTCTATCAGGGTCTGGCAATCAGCCCCAGCATTTT. It translates to CSALSGSGNQPQHF.

This rearrangement joins TRBV30 to TRBJ1-6; D might be TRBD1 (6 bases). The length of the CDR3 is 13 residues. The V end was cut by 6 bases, the J end by 4 bases, with 10 bases between. The germline V gene encodes CDR1 GTSNPN and CDR2 SVGIG (reference sequence). DNA for the CDR3: TGTGCCTGTAAGGGGGAATATAATTCACCCCTCCACTTT. It encodes CACKGEYNSPLHF.

This clone was counted ten times or more. One base away lies a much larger clone, so this may be a sequencing read error. V usage is TRBV27 and J usage is TRBJ1-5; D perhaps matches TRBD1 (5 bases). Per the germline V gene, CDR1 is MNHEY and CDR2 is SMNVEV (reference sequence). The CDR3 is 15 amino acids. With 6 bases removed from V and 9 bases from J, the gap between germline ends came to 21 bases. Written as DNA, the CDR3 is TGTGCCAGCAGCCCCGACGGGGCCCACCATCGGCCCCAGCATTTT. Translated, it gives CASSPDGAHHRPQHF.

This clone has ten or more counts. V usage is TRBV19 and J usage is TRBJ1-2, with D maybe TRBD1 (6 bases). The germline V gene encodes CDR1 LNHDA and CDR2 SQIVND (reference sequence). The ends were cut back, 11 bases at V and 4 bases at J, with 17 bases in the middle. The CDR3 contains 13 residues. The CDR3 coding sequence is TGTGCCGTACAGGGTGAGGGATCCTATGGCTACACCTTC. It encodes CAVQGEGSYGYTF.

This clone was seen ten or more times. V is TRBV25-1 and J is TRBJ2-1; D is unclear. The V and J ends lost 6 bases and 6 bases respectively, with 18 bases between them. This CDR3 has 15 amino acids. Germline CDR1 and CDR2: MGHDK and SYGVNS. The CDR3 loop is CASSHVEIGLNEQFF. The CDR3 DNA reads as TGTGCCAGCAGCCATGTAGAAATAGGGCTCAATGAGCAGTTCTTC.

The DNA of the CDR3 is TGTGCCAGCAGCCAGGGACTAGCGGGAGGTCTATACGAGCAGTACTTC. Amino acid sequence: CASSQGLAGGLYEQYF. The chain combines TRBV11-2 with TRBJ2-7, with 15 nucleotides matching TRBD2. CDR1 is SGHAT, CDR2 FQNNGV, per germline. After removal of 5 bases from V and 4 bases from J, the junction contained 6 bases not matched to a gene. The CDR3 is 16 residues long.

This clone was seen many times. The V and J genes are TRBV5-1 and TRBJ2-1, with D maybe TRBD1 (5 bases). Trimming took off 5 bases at V and 7 bases at J, with 13 bases between the two ends. The CDR3 length is 13 residues. CDR1 and CDR2 from the germline V gene are SGHRS and YFSETQ. In DNA, the CDR3 is TGCGCCAGCAGGGCAGGGTTCAGTAATGAGCAGTTCTTC. Encoded protein: CASRAGFSNEQFF. Full variable domain (remainder filled in from reference TRBV5-1 and TRBJ2-1): KAGVTQTPRYLIKTRGQQVTLSCSPISGHRSVSWYQQTPGQGLQFLFEYFSETQRNKGNFPGRFSGRQFSNSRSEMNVSTLELGDSALYLCASRAGFSNEQFFGPGTRLTVL.